The T cell receptor beta chain under discussion was sequenced for a study of CD8 T cells in Susac syndrome. After extraction with the RNeasy kit, about 0.45 to 1 ug of the RNA was reverse transcribed using random hexamers. It was immunoSEQ multiplex PCR that amplified TCR beta CDR3 across 54 Vbeta and 13 Jbeta. One entry per CDR3 protein, called by TCRdb with MiXCR from the immunoSEQ multiplex PCR reads. The table records about 430,000 distinct CDR3 sequences, about 85% of them present only once. The study sequenced TCR beta in blood CD8+ and CD4+ T cells. Relapsing-remitting disease, either stable or active, was present in the treatment-naive patients who were the multiple sclerosis controls. CD8+ and CD4+ T cells were negatively isolated; TEMRA cells were FACS-enriched. The receptor was derived from a human donor with multiple sclerosis. Sample: CD8+ T cells from PBMCs.

The DNA of the CDR3 is TGCAGCGTCGCGGCGACGAAATACTTC. This sequence encodes CSVAATKYF. The rearrangement links TRBV29-1 to TRBJ2-7; D not resolved. Germline values: CDR1 SQVTM, CDR2 ANQGSEA. The CDR3 covers 9 residues. Trimming removed 6 bases at V and 13 bases at J, with 13 bases between.